This entry is about one T cell receptor beta chain. Its antigen remains unknown. The cDNA came from 5'RACE with 10-nucleotide random UMIs. The output of every sequencing run exceeded 170 million TCR-beta sequences, derived from 15-18 subjects. TCRdb ran MiXCR on the 5' RACE reads and lists one entry per CDR3 protein. Of approximately 48,000 distinct CDR3 sequences detected, 15% to 20% appear once; the ten largest clones hold 4% to 4.5%. Blood bank volunteers in Maryland, USA, served as healthy controls. The data originate from a study of neurological immune-mediated disorders. This CDR3 is built from 17 residues. V lost 0 bases, J lost 1 base, and 10 bases lay in between. Germline V gene data show CDR1 as SEHNR and CDR2 as FQNEAQ (reference sequence). The study, taken as a whole, reports: Because no CDR3 amino acid sequences were shared across subjects by expanded clones, private repertoires were suggested in all groups.

V and J are TRBV7-9 and TRBJ2-6; D ambiguous. Sequenced material: PBMCs. This TCR was sampled from a man aged 55 to 69 in good health. CDR3 bases: TGTGCCAGCAGCTTAGCGCTTGGCGGTTCTGGGGCCAACGTCCTGACTTTC. Protein sequence: CASSLALGGSGANVLTF.